This T cell receptor beta chain was sequenced in a study of cytomegalovirus exposure and HLA in healthy donors. As for the study in general: Of over 350 genotyped donors, 80% to 85% grouped in the Caucasian-associated ancestry cluster. The study's findings and limits: Only CMV serostatus was available as immune exposure information. Most TCR sequences were uncommon, yet certain public TCRs appeared in many donors.

Primers for the PCR totalled 60 Vbeta and 13 Jbeta. TCRdb's table, derived via immunoSEQ multiplex PCR, lists solely in-frame clones and lacks some. The data contain around 120,000 clones, 55% to 65% of them seen just once; the ten biggest clones take up 3.8%. Regarding this clone: Its antigen is unidentified.

Trimming removed 6 bases from V and 4 bases from J, with 10 bases in between. Germline V gene lookup returns CDR1 MNHEY and CDR2 SMNVEV (reference sequence). This CDR3 is 13 amino acids long. What was sequenced was PBMCs. The chain employs TRBV27 and TRBJ2-1, with D uncertain. The origin of this receptor is a man aged 25-45 years in good health and CMV-seropositive. The CDR3 region has the DNA TGTGCCAGCAGGCCTGGAGCTTACAATGAGCAGTTCTTC. It specifies CASRPGAYNEQFF.